Given below is one TCR beta chain in context. The specificity of this receptor is unknown. The input lacks base qualities; no much larger clone sits a single base away. According to the study, the label for this sample's time point signals: about 28 days (+/-7) after the second vaccine dose. AZD1222 recipients with second doses at about 4 weeks or about 12 weeks were pooled, because spike-specific TCR depth and breadth did not differ between schedules. Vaccinee samples came from UK trials COV001 and COV002, including a single-blind randomized controlled phase 2/3 trial of AZD1222 (ChAdOx1 nCoV-19) in healthy adults. Trial participant PBMC samples were collected at day 0 and day 28 after the second dose for TCRbeta chain sequencing. The data stem from a study of T cell responses to AZD1222 COVID-19 vaccine (dated by TCRdb to the early 2020s). Some background on the complete study: A total of over 230 trial participants underwent TCR sequencing, of whom more than 200 had received two doses of AZD1222 and some 25 had received two doses of the MenACWY control vaccine. Enrollment into the trials was organized by age into subgroups of 18-55, 56-69 and 70-plus years, and those subgroups contained approximately 160, 26 and 62 TCR-sequenced participants, respectively. General conclusions and limits of the study: The 56-69-year group was small, and its depth increase did not reach significance, likely because of low power. Spike-specific TCR breadth and depth rose significantly after two AZD1222 doses compared with day 0 and with MenACWY recipients. Reportedly, close to half of the unique spike-specific TCRs recognized epitopes lying outside the regions that are mutated in the B.1.351 and B.1.1.7 variants. CD4 TCRs associated with the vaccine covered the entire spike protein, and the dominant responses were in regions 160-218 and 743-854. Conclusions about previously exposed vaccinees are limited because only six or seven AZD1222 recipients were SARS-CoV-2 seropositive at baseline. No day 14 peak-response samples were available, so repertoires were characterized only after the peak T cell response. Participants were mostly white British, with more females than males. The authors suggested clonal diversity may have been underestimated.

The CDR3 regions of human TCRbeta chains were analyzed by immunosequencing. As for how the authors treated the data: Repertoire TCRs were matched against a reference library of SARS-CoV-2-specific TCRs generated with the MIRA antigen-specificity platform. Breadth was defined as the fraction of unique TCRs that were SARS-CoV-2-associated. Depth was defined as the fraction of total T cells that were SARS-CoV-2-associated. Using the MIRA data, each spike-specific TCR was assigned both to the spike region to which the TCR was reactive and to a CD4 or CD8 class. Log10-transformed breadth and depth values were compared by one-way ANOVA with Sidak's multiple comparisons tests. The source is immuneACCESS, and TCRdb retained only in-frame sequences with V and J called. Part of the clones is not carried over; for the studies checked, unresolved V genes explain less than half of this, and the remainder is unexplained. V, J and clone size were drawn from that table, and D and trimming were deduced from the DNA. The sample table shows about 110,000 clones, and roughly 85% are seen once. The top ten clonotypes cover about 5% of the sample.

The V end loses 4 bases and the J end loses 4 bases, and a stretch of 8 bases separates them. The CDR3 goes from the cysteine to the phenylalanine over 12 residues. The DNA shown is the 36-base CDR3, in frame from base 1. The germline V gene (reference sequence) provides CDR1 SEHNR and CDR2 FQNEAQ. The sequence links TRBV7-9 to TRBJ2-7; no confident D gene assignment can be made. The sample consisted of peripheral blood, taken 28 days after the second AZD1222 dose. The TCR was taken from an adult who received the AZD1222 COVID-19 vaccine. The CDR3 region: CASSSHSYEQYF. The nucleotide sequence reads TGTGCCAGCAGCTCACACAGTTACGAGCAGTACTTC.